A single sample gave rise to the 18 T cell receptor beta chains below, sequenced in a study of blood T cell repertoires in COVID-19. Only in-frame clones appear in the TCRdb table, and some are missing; sequencing was by immunoSEQ multiplex PCR. The data show roughly 200,000 clones, 89% seen once. What was sequenced was peripheral blood. These receptors originate from a man aged 35 to 55 with acute or convalescent COVID-19.

This chain links TRBV7-2 with TRBJ2-7; 8 bases map to TRBD2. Germline V lookup: CDR1 SGHTA, CDR2 FQGNSA. The CDR3 contains 14 residues. Trimming at V came to 1 base and at J to 4 bases, leaving 3 bases not matched to a gene. CDR3 in amino acids: CASSLVASGYEQYF. CDR3 DNA: TGTGCCAGCAGCTTAGTGGCTAGCGGGTACGAGCAGTACTTC.

This chain uses TRBV7-6 with TRBJ2-7, with 11 bases aligning to TRBD1. The CDR3 totals 13 residues. CDR1 and CDR2 from the germline V gene are SGHVS and FNYEAQ. With V trimmed by 5 bases and J by 6 bases, 3 bases remained unmatched. The CDR3 sequence is CASSAGQGGEQYF. The DNA for the CDR3 is TGTGCCAGCAGCGCGGGACAGGGGGGCGAGCAGTACTTC.

V gene TRBV16 combines with J gene TRBJ2-3; 10 positions agree with TRBD1. CDR1 is KGHSY, CDR2 FQNENV, per germline. The V segment lost 1 base and the J segment 3 bases; nucleotides outside the gene matches: 1. This CDR3 region has 15 residues. The DNA for the CDR3 is TGTGCCAGCAGCCAATGGACAGGGGGAACAGATACGCAGTATTTT. Translated, it gives CASSQWTGGTDTQYF.

This sequence joins TRBV7-2 and TRBJ2-2, with 9 bases aligning to TRBD2. The CDR3 totals 17 residues. Trimming at V came to 1 base and at J to 5 bases, leaving 8 bases not matched to a gene. Germline CDR1 SGHTA, CDR2 FQGNSA. Written as DNA, the CDR3 is TGTGCCAGCAGCTTAGGGCTAGCGGGATCAATAACCGGGGAGCTGTTTTTT. Protein product: CASSLGLAGSITGELFF.

The V gene is TRBV7-9, the J gene TRBJ1-3; 9 bases line up with TRBD1. The V segment lost 5 bases and the J segment 0 bases; nucleotides outside the gene matches: 11. CDR1 SEHNR and CDR2 FQNEAQ come from the germline V gene (reference sequence). The CDR3 spans 18 residues. In nucleotides, the CDR3 is TGTGCCAGCAGCCCGGACAGGGGCAATTTTGTCTCTGGAAACACCATATATTTT. Amino acid sequence: CASSPDRGNFVSGNTIYF.

This rearrangement joins TRBV21-1 to TRBJ1-1; TRBD1 reflects the table's D call only, with no check against the DNA. TRBV21-1 is a recognized pseudogene. There are 19 residues in the CDR3. The CDR3 sequence: CASSKIGDREIKSRTEAFF. The CDR3 region has the DNA TGTGCCAGCAGCAAAATCGGCGACAGGGAAATTAAATCTCGAACTGAAGCTTTCTTT.

The rearrangement joins TRBV6-6 to TRBJ2-1; TRBD1 matches 8 bases. J was trimmed by 6 bases and V by 5 bases; bases with no gene match: 6. The CDR3 has 14 residues. Germline V gene sequence: CDR1 MNHNY, CDR2 SVGAGI (reference sequence). CDR3 loop: CASSAGTGFNEQFF. The CDR3 bases are TGTGCCAGCAGTGCCGGGACAGGTTTCAATGAGCAGTTCTTC.

The rearrangement uses TRBV5-8 and TRBJ1-4, with 7 bases fitting TRBD1. This CDR3 region has 17 residues. The J segment lost 7 bases and the V segment lost 3 bases, leaving 15 bases of the junction unmatched. CDR1 SGHTS and CDR2 YDEGEE come from the germline V gene. This CDR3 reads CASSSRGRGGFGEKLFF. The DNA for the CDR3 is TGTGCCAGCAGCTCCCGGGGCCGAGGGGGCTTTGGTGAAAAACTGTTTTTT.

This chain connects TRBV6-2 or TRBV6-3 to TRBJ2-1, with a tentative D call TRBD2 (7 bases). This CDR3 is built from 15 residues. The germline V gene has CDR1 MNHEY and CDR2 SVGEGT. Trimming pared 5 bases from V and 2 bases from J, leaving 13 bases between. The CDR3: CASSTGGPPYNEQFF. The CDR3, as DNA: TGTGCCAGCAGTACGGGGGGCCCTCCCTACAATGAGCAGTTCTTC.

V and J are TRBV15 and TRBJ2-3, with D possibly being TRBD1 (5 bases). V was trimmed by 3 bases and J by 5 bases, leaving 15 bases between them. This CDR3 comprises 15 residues. Per germline, CDR1 LNHNV and CDR2 YYDKDF (reference sequence). CDR3 amino acids: CATSSFGPDRDTQYF. In DNA, the CDR3 is TGTGCCACCAGCAGTTTCGGCCCCGACAGAGATACGCAGTATTTT.

The chain joins TRBV18 to TRBJ1-1, with 9 bases matching TRBD1. Germline V lookup: CDR1 KGHSH, CDR2 LQKENI. The CDR3 runs 14 residues. Trimming cost V 4 bases and J 3 bases; bases outside gene matches: 3. The CDR3 loop reads CASSQDRGYTEAFF. DNA for the CDR3: TGTGCCAGCTCACAGGACAGGGGTTACACTGAAGCTTTCTTT.

The gene calls are TRBV30 and TRBJ1-2, with a weak D call TRBD1 (6 bases). Germline loops: CDR1 GTSNPN, CDR2 SVGIG (reference sequence). Between the trimmed V and J ends, which lost 0 bases and 7 bases, there was a span of 15 bases. The CDR3 length is 14 residues. CDR3 sequence: CAWSVLPGVSGYTF. CDR3 DNA: TGTGCCTGGAGTGTACTTCCAGGGGTTAGTGGCTACACCTTC.

As to this clone: At the DNA level, this CDR3 is encoded by other sequences in the same sample as well. The V gene is TRBV6-5, the J gene TRBJ1-5; D remains ambiguous. The CDR3 loop spans 13 amino acids. Germline assignment: CDR1 MNHEY and CDR2 SVGAGI. V lost 2 bases to trimming and J lost 4 bases, with 6 bases between them. The CDR3 spells CASSYSRNQPQHF. In nucleotides, the CDR3 is TGTGCCAGCAGTTACAGTCGGAATCAGCCCCAGCATTTT.

The chain carries TRBV6-4 and TRBJ2-3; TRBD1 is a possible D gene (5 bases). Looked up from germline, CDR1 is MRHNA and CDR2 is SNTAGT. V lost 3 bases to trimming and J lost 1 base, with 8 bases between them. This CDR3 spans 14 amino acids. CDR3 in DNA: TGTGCCAGCAGTGAGAAAGGGGGCACAGATACGCAGTATTTT. This codes for CASSEKGGTDTQYF.

In nucleotides, the CDR3 is TGTGCCAGCAGCCCGGGTAGGAACTATGGCTACACCTTC. Translating it yields CASSPGRNYGYTF. The V call is TRBV3-1 (or the pseudogene TRBV3-2), the J call TRBJ1-2; the D is unclear. This CDR3 is built from 13 residues. Trimming removed 4 bases from V and 2 bases from J, with 8 bases in between. Germline V gives CDR1 LGHDT, CDR2 YNNKEL (reference sequence).

This chain links TRBV6-1 with TRBJ1-1; 8 nucleotides align to TRBD1. The CDR3 contains 15 residues. V shed 3 bases, J shed 7 bases, and the junction held 10 bases outside the gene matches. Germline CDR1 reads MNHNS; CDR2 reads SASEGT. CDR3 protein: CASSDRTGRANEAFF. The CDR3 nucleotides are TGTGCCAGCAGTGACCGGACAGGGAGGGCCAATGAAGCTTTCTTT.

The V gene is TRBV12-3 or TRBV12-4, the J gene TRBJ1-5; D gene uncertain. CDR3 length: 12 residues. V was pared by 5 bases and J by 3 bases, with 5 bases between. CDR3 DNA: TGTGCCAGCAGTCCAAACAATCAGCCCCAGCATTTT. It yields the protein CASSPNNQPQHF.

The J gene is TRBJ1-1, the V gene TRBV18, with 7 nucleotides matching TRBD1. The CDR3 covers 14 residues. Germline lookup yields CDR1 KGHSH and CDR2 LQKENI. J lost 3 bases, V lost 3 bases, and 4 bases had no gene match. CDR3 bases: TGTGCCAGCTCACCGACAGGGCGGCACACTGAAGCTTTCTTT. Translation gives CASSPTGRHTEAFF.